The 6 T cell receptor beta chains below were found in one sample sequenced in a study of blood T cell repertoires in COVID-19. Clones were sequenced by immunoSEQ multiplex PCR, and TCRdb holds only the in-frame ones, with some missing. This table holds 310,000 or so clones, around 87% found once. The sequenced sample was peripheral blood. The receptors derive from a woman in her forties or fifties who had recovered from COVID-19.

Written as DNA, the CDR3 is TGTGCCAGCAGCCAAAATCTGGTAGCAGGGGCTTATGGCTACACCTTC. Translated: CASSQNLVAGAYGYTF. The genes are TRBV3-1 (or the pseudogene TRBV3-2) and TRBJ1-2, with D perhaps matching TRBD1 (6 bases). This CDR3 spans 16 amino acids. Germline-derived CDR1 and CDR2 are LGHDT and YNNKEL (reference sequence). With 2 bases removed from V and 5 bases from J, the gap between germline ends came to 18 bases.

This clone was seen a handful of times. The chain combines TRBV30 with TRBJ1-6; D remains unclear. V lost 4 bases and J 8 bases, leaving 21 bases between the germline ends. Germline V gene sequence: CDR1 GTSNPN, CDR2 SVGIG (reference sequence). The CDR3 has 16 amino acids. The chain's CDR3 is CAWTFSTRRRDSPLHF. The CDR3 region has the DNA TGTGCCTGGACTTTCTCCACACGGAGGAGGGATTCACCCCTCCACTTT.

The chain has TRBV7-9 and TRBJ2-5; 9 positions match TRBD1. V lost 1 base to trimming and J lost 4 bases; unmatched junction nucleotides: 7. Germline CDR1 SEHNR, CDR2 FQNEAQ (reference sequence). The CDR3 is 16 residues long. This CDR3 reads CASSLDPRTGVETQYF. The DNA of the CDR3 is TGTGCCAGCAGCTTAGACCCGCGGACAGGGGTAGAGACCCAGTACTTC.

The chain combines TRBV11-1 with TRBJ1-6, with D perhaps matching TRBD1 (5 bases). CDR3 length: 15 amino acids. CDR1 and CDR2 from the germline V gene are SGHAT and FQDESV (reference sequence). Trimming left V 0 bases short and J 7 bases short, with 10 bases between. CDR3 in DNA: TGTGCCAGCAGCTTAGCGTCGACAGCAAATTCACCCCTCCACTTT. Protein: CASSLASTANSPLHF.

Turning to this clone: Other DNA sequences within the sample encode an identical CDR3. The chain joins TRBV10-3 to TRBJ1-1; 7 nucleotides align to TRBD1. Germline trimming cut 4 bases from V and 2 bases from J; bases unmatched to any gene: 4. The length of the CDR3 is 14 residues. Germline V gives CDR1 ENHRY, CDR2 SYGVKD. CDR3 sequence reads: CAISATGPNTEAFF. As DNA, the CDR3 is TGTGCCATCAGTGCGACAGGGCCAAACACTGAAGCTTTCTTT.

CDR3 bases: TGTGCCACCAGCAGAGCTCAGTTTCCTTACCACTACGAGCAGTACTTC. Translation gives CATSRAQFPYHYEQYF. The gene calls are TRBV15 and TRBJ2-7; D unresolved. Germline lookup yields CDR1 LNHNV and CDR2 YYDKDF (reference sequence). The CDR3 has 16 residues. The V gene lost 1 base and the J gene lost 3 bases, with 16 bases spanning the gap. Complete variable domain (other parts from reference TRBV15 and TRBJ2-7): DAMVIQNPRYQVTQFGKPVTLSCSQTLNHNVMYWYQQKSSQAPKLLFHYYDKDFNNEADTPDNFQSRRPNTSFCFLDIRSPGLGDTAMYLCATSRAQFPYHYEQYFGPGTRLTVT.